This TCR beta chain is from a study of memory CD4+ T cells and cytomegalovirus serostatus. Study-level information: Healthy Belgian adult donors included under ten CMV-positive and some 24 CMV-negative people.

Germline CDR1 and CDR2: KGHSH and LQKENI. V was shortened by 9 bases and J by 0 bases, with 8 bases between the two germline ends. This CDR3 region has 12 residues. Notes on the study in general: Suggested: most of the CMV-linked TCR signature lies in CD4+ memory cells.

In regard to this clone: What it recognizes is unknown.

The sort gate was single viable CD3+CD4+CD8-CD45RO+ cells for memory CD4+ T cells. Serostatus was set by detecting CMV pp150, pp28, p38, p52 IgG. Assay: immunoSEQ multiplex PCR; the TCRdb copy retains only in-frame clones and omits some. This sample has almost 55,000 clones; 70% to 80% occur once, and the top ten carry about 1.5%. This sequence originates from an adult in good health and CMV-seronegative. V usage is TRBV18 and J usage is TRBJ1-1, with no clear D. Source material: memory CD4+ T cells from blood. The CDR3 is CASYNLNTEAFF. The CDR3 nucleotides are TGTGCCAGTTACAACTTGAACACTGAAGCTTTCTTT.